These T cell receptor beta chains were read from a single sample in a study of cytotoxic CD8 clonotypes in ibrutinib-treated CLL. Some clones are missing from TCRdb's copy, which holds only in-frame ones; the method was immunoSEQ multiplex PCR. The profile shows roughly 110,000 clones, 50% to 65% of them singletons. The specimen was PBMCs, collected after 24 months of ibrutinib treatment. These receptors originate from a human donor with chronic lymphocytic leukemia. The CDR3 runs from the conserved cysteine through the conserved F or W. D genes are given only for firm matches. Expanded clones get a size class; other rows say once, few or many, or leave the size out.

>.|TRBV7-9|many|TRBJ2-2
CASSLSLANTGELFF
TGTGCCAGCAGCTTATCACTGGCGAACACCGGGGAGCTGTTTTTT
>TRBD2|TRBV13|few|TRBJ2-5
CASSFRTSGGRETQYF
TGTGCCAGCAGCTTCCGGACTAGCGGGGGGAGAGAGACCCAGTACTTC
>TRBD1|TRBV6-5|.|TRBJ2-7
CASRGTGNEQYF
TGTGCCAGCAGGGGGACAGGGAACGAGCAGTACTTC
>.|TRBV10-1|.|TRBJ2-1
CASSVTGYGEQFF
TGCGCCAGCAGTGTAACTGGGTATGGTGAGCAGTTCTTC
>.|TRBV5-1|many|TRBJ2-5
CASSLASGRGNQETQYF
TGCGCCAGCAGCTTGGCCAGTGGGAGGGGGAACCAAGAGACCCAGTACTTC
>.|TRBV2|.|TRBJ1-6
CASRQRYNSPLHF
TGTGCCAGCAGACAGAGATATAATTCACCCCTCCACTTT
>.|TRBV7-9|.|TRBJ2-1
CASSSQSEQFF
TGTGCCAGCAGCTCTCAGAGCGAGCAGTTCTTC
>.|TRBV30|.|TRBJ1-1
CAWDRDLNTEAFF
TGTGCCTGGGACCGAGATTTGAACACTGAAGCTTTCTTT
>TRBD2|TRBV19|.|TRBJ2-5
CASSAIPGLAGGETQYF
TGTGCCAGTAGTGCAATCCCAGGACTAGCGGGGGGGGAGACCCAGTACTTC
>TRBD1|TRBV19|.|TRBJ1-2
CASSMSLEGGIYGYTF
TGTGCCAGTAGTATGTCGTTGGAAGGGGGCATATATGGCTACACCTTC
>.|TRBV21-1|.|TRBJ1-1
CASSKSLPGTEAFF
TGTGCCAGCAGCAAATCCCTCCCGGGGACTGAAGCTTTCTTT
>.|TRBV9|.|TRBJ1-1
CASSVVPNTEAFF
TGTGCCAGCAGCGTAGTCCCGAACACTGAAGCTTTCTTT
>TRBD2|TRBV5-8|.|TRBJ2-7
CASSLLAGAYEQYF
TGTGCCAGCAGCTTATTAGCGGGGGCCTACGAGCAGTACTTC
>.|TRBV27|few|TRBJ1-4
CASSSGHALSGEKLFF
TGTGCCAGCAGCTCGGGCCATGCGTTGAGCGGTGAAAAACTGTTTTTT
>TRBD1|TRBV9|once|TRBJ1-4
CASSEGQGRTNEKLFF
TGTGCCAGCAGCGAAGGACAGGGAAGGACTAATGAAAAACTGTTTTTT
>.|TRBV7-8|.|TRBJ1-2
CASSALQGSYGYTF
TGTGCCAGCAGCGCTCTTCAGGGCTCCTATGGCTACACCTTC
>.|TRBV9|.|TRBJ2-3
CASSVPVEGDTQYF
TGTGCCAGCAGCGTCCCAGTGGAGGGAGATACGCAGTATTTT
>.|TRBV6-6|.|TRBJ1-1
CASSYSPLRTEAFF
TGTGCCAGCAGTTACTCACCTTTGCGCACTGAAGCTTTCTTT
>.|TRBV10-2|.|TRBJ2-3
CASSDRGRSTDTQYF
TGCGCCAGCAGTGATCGGGGACGTAGCACAGATACGCAGTATTTT
>TRBD1|TRBV7-6|once|TRBJ2-5
CASSLVKTGSETQYF
TGTGCCAGCAGCTTAGTTAAGACAGGGTCAGAGACCCAGTACTTC
>.|TRBV11-3|.|TRBJ2-1
CASSPPAGYEQFF
TGTGCCAGCAGCCCCCCAGCGGGCTATGAGCAGTTCTTC
>TRBD1|TRBV28|.|TRBJ1-4
CASSHRDSYEKLFF
TGTGCCAGCAGTCACCGGGACAGCTACGAAAAACTGTTTTTT
>TRBD1|TRBV5-1|.|TRBJ1-1
CASSFDRGTEAFF
TGCGCCAGCAGCTTTGACAGGGGCACTGAAGCTTTCTTT
>.|TRBV30|.|TRBJ2-7
CAWNQDYEQYF
TGTGCCTGGAACCAGGACTACGAGCAGTACTTC
>TRBD1|TRBV4-2|.|TRBJ2-7
CASSQDQGAGEQYF
TGTGCCAGCAGCCAAGACCAGGGGGCAGGGGAGCAGTACTTC
>.|TRBV28|.|TRBJ2-5
CASTLARYQETQYF
TGTGCCAGCACCCTGGCCCGGTACCAAGAGACCCAGTACTTC
>.|TRBV5-4|.|TRBJ1-2
CASSLDPGNYGYTF
TGTGCCAGCAGCTTGGACCCCGGGAACTATGGCTACACCTTC
>.|TRBV11-3|few|TRBJ1-2
CASSFGGSGYTF
TGTGCCAGCAGCTTTGGTGGAAGTGGCTACACCTTC
>.|TRBV7-3|.|TRBJ2-7
CASRAASEGPYEQYF
TGTGCCAGCAGAGCCGCTAGCGAGGGGCCCTACGAGCAGTACTTC
>.|TRBV18|.|TRBJ1-1
CASSPPSTEAFF
TGTGCCAGCTCACCACCTAGCACAGAAGCTTTCTTT
>.|TRBV7-2|few|TRBJ2-5
CASSLRGGRQETQYF
TGTGCCAGCAGCTTAAGGGGGGGCCGACAAGAGACCCAGTACTTC
>.|TRBV28|.|TRBJ1-4
CASSLPPREKLFF
TGTGCCAGCAGTTTACCCCCCCGCGAAAAACTGTTTTTT
>TRBD1|TRBV30|.|TRBJ2-4
CAWSTGGRDIQYF
TGTGCCTGGAGTACAGGGGGCAGGGACATTCAGTACTTC
>.|TRBV19|few|TRBJ1-3
CASSNGGTYSGNTIYF
TGTGCCAGTAGTAACGGAGGGACCTACTCTGGAAACACCATATATTTT
>.|TRBV19|.|TRBJ2-7
CASSRTGTGGEQYF
TGTGCCAGTAGTAGGACAGGGACGGGGGGCGAGCAGTACTTC
>.|TRBV25-1|.|TRBJ2-3
CASSDSIADTQYF
TGTGCCAGCAGTGACAGCATCGCAGATACGCAGTATTTT
>TRBD2|TRBV19|.|TRBJ2-1
CASRGLVSYNEQFF
TGTGCCAGTAGGGGACTAGTCTCCTACAATGAGCAGTTCTTC
>TRBD1|TRBV28|.|TRBJ2-7
CASSLYRGLREQYF
TGTGCCAGCAGTTTATACAGGGGGCTTAGGGAGCAGTACTTC
>.|TRBV6-4|.|TRBJ2-2
CASSDYTGELFF
TGTGCCAGCAGTGACTACACCGGGGAGCTGTTTTTT
>TRBD1|TRBV5-1|.|TRBJ2-7
CASSLRGTGDEQYF
TGCGCCAGCAGCTTGCGCGGGACAGGGGACGAGCAGTACTTC
>.|TRBV10-1|few|TRBJ1-2
CASSSDTTYGYTF
TGCGCCAGCAGCTCGGACACTACTTATGGCTACACCTTC
>.|TRBV4-1|.|TRBJ2-1
CASSQGAWGTSYNEQFF
TGCGCCAGCAGCCAAGGGGCCTGGGGAACTTCCTACAATGAGCAGTTCTTC
>.|TRBV7-3|.|TRBJ2-5
CASSLIGGETQETQYF
TGTGCCAGCAGCTTAATCGGCGGGGAGACCCAAGAGACCCAGTACTTC
>.|TRBV5-1|few|TRBJ2-1
CASSFEQGWGEQFF
TGCGCCAGCAGCTTCGAACAGGGTTGGGGGGAGCAGTTCTTC
>.|TRBV6-7|few|TRBJ1-1
CASSYSQGHPGMNTEAFF
TGTGCCAGCAGTTACTCCCAGGGACACCCCGGCATGAACACTGAAGCTTTCTTT
>TRBD2|TRBV5-4|.|TRBJ2-1
CASSLALAGGSSYNEQFF
TGTGCCAGCAGCTTGGCCCTAGCGGGGGGAAGCTCCTACAATGAGCAGTTCTTC
>TRBD2|TRBV7-2|once|TRBJ2-7
CASSNGLAGVEQYF
TGTGCCAGCAGCAACGGACTAGCGGGGGTCGAGCAGTACTTC
>.|TRBV5-4|once|TRBJ1-2
CASSLPGTQSLYGYTF
TGTGCCAGCAGCTTGCCCGGGACCCAAAGCCTCTATGGCTACACCTTC
>.|TRBV7-9|few|TRBJ2-7
CASSLYEQYF
TGTGCCAGCAGCTTATACGAGCAGTACTTC
>.|TRBV7-2|.|TRBJ1-4
CASSLGVGEKLFF
TGTGCCAGCAGCTTAGGGGTGGGTGAAAAACTGTTTTTT
>.|TRBV6-1|.|TRBJ2-7
CASSAQPPYEQYF
TGTGCCAGCAGTGCACAGCCTCCCTACGAGCAGTACTTC